The T cell receptor beta chain under discussion was sequenced for a study of response to subunit inactivated influenza vaccine. Study-wide findings and caveats: The authors offered the suggestion that each seasonal influenza vaccination recruits few new T cells.

In TCRdb, the RT-PCR reads were re-called with MiXCR into one record per CDR3 protein. Of roughly 700,000 distinct CDR3 sequences in the sample, approximately 15% were seen once. This clonotype was detected only a few times. Its antigen is not known. Per germline, CDR1 SGHDT and CDR2 YYEEEE. This CDR3 is 14 amino acids long. V was clipped by 5 bases and J by 0 bases, with 10 bases between them. Sequences were derived from PBMCs from blood, sampled 14 days before vaccination. The sequence derives from a man aged 45-65 years who received an inactivated influenza vaccine. This chain joins TRBV5-6 and TRBJ2-3; D is uncertain. The CDR3, as DNA: TGTGCCAGCAGTAGGATGGCTAGCACAGATACGCAGTATTTT. Its translation is CASSRMASTDTQYF.